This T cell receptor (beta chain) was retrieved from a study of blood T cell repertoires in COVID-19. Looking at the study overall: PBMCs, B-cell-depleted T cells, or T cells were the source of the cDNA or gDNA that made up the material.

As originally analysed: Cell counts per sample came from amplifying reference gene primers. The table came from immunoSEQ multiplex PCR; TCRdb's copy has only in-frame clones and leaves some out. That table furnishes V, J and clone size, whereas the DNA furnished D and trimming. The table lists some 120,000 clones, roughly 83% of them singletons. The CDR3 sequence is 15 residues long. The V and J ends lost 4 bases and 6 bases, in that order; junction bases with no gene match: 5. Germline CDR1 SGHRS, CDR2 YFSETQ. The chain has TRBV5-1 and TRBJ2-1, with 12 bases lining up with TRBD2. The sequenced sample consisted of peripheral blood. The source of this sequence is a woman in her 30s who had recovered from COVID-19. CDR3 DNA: TGCGCCAGCAGCCCTCTAGCGGGAGGGCCCAATGAGCAGTTCTTC. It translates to CASSPLAGGPNEQFF.